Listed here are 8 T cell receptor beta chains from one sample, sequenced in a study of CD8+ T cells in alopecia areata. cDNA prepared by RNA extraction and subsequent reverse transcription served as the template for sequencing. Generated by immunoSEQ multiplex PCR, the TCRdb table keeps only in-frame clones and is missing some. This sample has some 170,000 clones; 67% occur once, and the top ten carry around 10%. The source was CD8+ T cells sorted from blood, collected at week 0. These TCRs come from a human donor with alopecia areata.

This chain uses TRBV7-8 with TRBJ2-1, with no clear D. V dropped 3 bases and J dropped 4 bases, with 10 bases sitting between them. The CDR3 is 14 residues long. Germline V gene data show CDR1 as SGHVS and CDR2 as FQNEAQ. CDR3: CASSFQLAYNEQFF. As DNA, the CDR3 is TGTGCCAGCAGCTTCCAGTTGGCGTACAATGAGCAGTTCTTC.

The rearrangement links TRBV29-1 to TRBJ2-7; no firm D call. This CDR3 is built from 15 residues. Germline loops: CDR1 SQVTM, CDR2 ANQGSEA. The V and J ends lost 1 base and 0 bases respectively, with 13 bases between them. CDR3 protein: CSVEVGAPSSYEQYF. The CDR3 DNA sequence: TGCAGCGTTGAAGTCGGAGCACCTAGCTCCTACGAGCAGTACTTC.

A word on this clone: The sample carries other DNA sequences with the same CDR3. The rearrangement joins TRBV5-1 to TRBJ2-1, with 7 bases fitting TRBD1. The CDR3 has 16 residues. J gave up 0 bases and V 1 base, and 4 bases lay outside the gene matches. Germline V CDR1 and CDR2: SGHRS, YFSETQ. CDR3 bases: TGCGCCAGCAGCTTGTGGGGACAGAGCTCCTACAATGAGCAGTTCTTC. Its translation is CASSLWGQSSYNEQFF.

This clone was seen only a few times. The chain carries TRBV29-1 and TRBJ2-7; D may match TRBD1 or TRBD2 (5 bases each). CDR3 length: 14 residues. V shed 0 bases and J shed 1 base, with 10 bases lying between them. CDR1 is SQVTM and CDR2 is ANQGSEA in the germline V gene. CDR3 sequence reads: CSVEEGDSSYEQYF. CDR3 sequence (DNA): TGCAGCGTTGAAGAGGGGGATTCTTCCTACGAGCAGTACTTC.

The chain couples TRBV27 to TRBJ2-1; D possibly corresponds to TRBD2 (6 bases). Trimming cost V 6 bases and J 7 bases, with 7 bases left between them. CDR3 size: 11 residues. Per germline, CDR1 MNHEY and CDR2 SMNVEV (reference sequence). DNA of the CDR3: TGTGCCAGCAGCGCGGGGAATGAGCAGTTCTTC. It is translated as CASSAGNEQFF.

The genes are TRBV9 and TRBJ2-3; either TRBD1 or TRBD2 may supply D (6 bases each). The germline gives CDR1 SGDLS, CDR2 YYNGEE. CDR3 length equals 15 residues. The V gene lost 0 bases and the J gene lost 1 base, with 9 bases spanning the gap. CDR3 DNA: TGTGCCAGCAGCGTAGAGGGGGGCGGCACAGATACGCAGTATTTT. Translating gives CASSVEGGGTDTQYF.

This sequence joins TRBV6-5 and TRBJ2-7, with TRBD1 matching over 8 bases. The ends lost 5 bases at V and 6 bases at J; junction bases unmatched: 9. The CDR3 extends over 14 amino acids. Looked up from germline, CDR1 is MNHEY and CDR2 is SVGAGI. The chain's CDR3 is CASSPWTGFGEQYF. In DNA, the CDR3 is TGTGCCAGCAGTCCATGGACAGGGTTTGGCGAGCAGTACTTC.

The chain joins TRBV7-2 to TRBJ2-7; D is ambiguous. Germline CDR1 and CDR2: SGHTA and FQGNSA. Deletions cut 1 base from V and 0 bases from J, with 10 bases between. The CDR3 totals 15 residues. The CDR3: CASSLVQSSSYEQYF. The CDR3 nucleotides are TGTGCCAGCAGCTTAGTACAATCGAGCTCCTACGAGCAGTACTTC.